The 3 T cell receptor beta chains presented below share a single source sample, sequenced in a study of Ad26.COV2.S vaccination and SARS-CoV-2 variants. This table comes from immunoSEQ multiplex PCR, and its TCRdb copy is limited to in-frame clones, with some not included. The sample holds approximately 350,000 clones, roughly 87% seen once. The sample's treatment: about 20 received Ad26.COV2.S at low or high dose, single or two shots; 5 received placebo; per-sample allocation not given. Material that was analyzed had been drawn on day 63 after the first vaccine or placebo injection. Sequencing used peripheral blood, obtained in a trial of Ad26.COV2.S vaccine versus placebo. The receptors stem from a person aged 18-60 years who received the Ad26.COV2.S COVID-19 vaccine or a placebo.

This chain links TRBV5-4 with TRBJ2-3; D uncertain. Germline V lookup: CDR1 SGHNT, CDR2 YYREEE (reference sequence). The CDR3 sequence is 12 residues long. Trimming removed 4 bases at V and 2 bases at J, with 5 bases between. The CDR3 protein is CASSPTTDTQYF. CDR3 nucleotides: TGTGCCAGCAGCCCTACCACAGATACGCAGTATTTT.

V gene TRBV9 combines with J gene TRBJ1-1, with D hard to call. From germline, CDR1 is SGDLS and CDR2 YYNGEE. V gave up 3 bases and J gave up 3 bases, with 18 bases separating them. The CDR3 has 16 residues. Written as DNA, the CDR3 is TGTGCCAGCAGCGGTAGAATATGGGATTTCCACACTGAAGCTTTCTTT. This gives the protein CASSGRIWDFHTEAFF.

V is TRBV9 and J is TRBJ2-1, with D perhaps given as TRBD1 or TRBD2 (6 bases each). This CDR3 is 16 amino acids long. The V end was cut by 0 bases, the J end by 12 bases, with 22 bases between. Looked up from germline, CDR1 is SGDLS and CDR2 is YYNGEE. The CDR3 spells CASSVDEGGRKLGQFF. In DNA, the CDR3 is TGTGCCAGCAGCGTAGACGAGGGGGGAAGAAAGCTGGGGCAGTTCTTC. The full variable domain, its missing parts supplied by reference TRBV9 and TRBJ2-1, is DSGVTQTPKHLITATGQRVTLRCSPRSGDLSVYWYQQSLDQGLQFLIQYYNGEERAKGNILERFSAQQFPDLHSELNLSSLELGDSALYFCASSVDEGGRKLGQFFGPGTRLTVL.